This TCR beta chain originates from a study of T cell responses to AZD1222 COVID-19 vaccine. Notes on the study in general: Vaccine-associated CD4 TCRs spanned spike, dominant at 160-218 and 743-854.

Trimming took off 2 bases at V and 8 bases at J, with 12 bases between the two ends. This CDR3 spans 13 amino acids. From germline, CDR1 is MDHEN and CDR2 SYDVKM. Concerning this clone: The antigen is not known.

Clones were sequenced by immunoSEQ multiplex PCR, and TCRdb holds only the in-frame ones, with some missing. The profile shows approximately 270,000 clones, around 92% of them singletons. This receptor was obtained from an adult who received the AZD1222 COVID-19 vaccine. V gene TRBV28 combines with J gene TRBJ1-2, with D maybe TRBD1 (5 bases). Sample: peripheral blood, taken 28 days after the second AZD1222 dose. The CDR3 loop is CASSLKGSRGYTF. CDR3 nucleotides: TGTGCCAGCAGTTTAAAGGGGTCGCGAGGCTACACCTTC.